Listed here is a single TCR beta chain. Its antigen is still unknown. The same CDR3 can be traced to other DNA sequences in this sample. These data belong to a study of cytomegalovirus exposure and HLA in healthy donors. Study-level background: Tens of millions of unique TCRs, all from HLA-typed donors, were included in an early release of the data.

Study-level points and caveats: According to an earlier analysis, most TCR beta V segments yielded productive rearrangements about 90% or about 30% of the time. Both high specificity and high sensitivity reportedly marked the classifier's diagnosis of cytomegalovirus status. According to a later analysis, most TCR beta chains associated with CMV appeared HLA-restricted.

Both 60 Vbeta primers and 13 Jbeta primers went into the PCR. The protocol was immunoSEQ multiplex PCR, while the TCRdb copy is restricted to in-frame clones and leaves out a portion. The sample yields 110,000 to 150,000 clones, approximately 74% seen once. The CDR3 covers 14 residues. Germline V lookup: CDR1 SGHNT, CDR2 YYREEE (reference sequence). V gave up 0 bases and J gave up 5 bases; unmatched junction bases: 4. J is TRBJ2-5 and V is TRBV5-4, with 7 nucleotides matching TRBD1. The source material was PBMCs. The TCR sequence derives from a man between 18 and 35 years old in good health and CMV-seropositive. This CDR3 is CASSLETGWETQYF. In nucleotides, the CDR3 is TGTGCCAGCAGCTTGGAGACAGGGTGGGAGACCCAGTACTTC.